This paragraph covers one T cell receptor (beta chain) sequence. Its antigen remains unknown. The sample originates from a study of immune evolution from preneoplasia to lung adenocarcinoma. Sequenced by immunoSEQ multiplex PCR; TCRdb stores in-frame clones only, minus some. The sample has about 7,900 clones; roughly 73% are singletons. Study outcomes and limitations: From normal lung to invasive adenocarcinoma, top clone frequencies appeared to decrease. Later-stage lesions appeared to have more T cells, more diversity, less clonality.

Sequenced material: FFPE adjacent normal lung tissue. This clonotype originated in a person between 65 and 79 years old with lung adenocarcinoma.

CDR3 DNA sequence: TGTGCCAGTAGTATGGGACAGGGGTATCAGCCCCAGCATTTT. Translated, it gives CASSMGQGYQPQHF. This chain links TRBV19 with TRBJ1-5; TRBD1 matches 10 bases. CDR3 size: 14 residues. Unmatched junction bases numbered 1, after V lost 3 bases and J lost 5 bases. Germline V gene lookup returns CDR1 LNHDA and CDR2 SQIVND (reference sequence).